This T cell receptor (beta chain) was profiled in a study of OX40 agonist ivuxolimab in advanced cancers. Study details: Every 2 weeks, patients got intravenous ivuxolimab at one of six dose levels (0.01-10 mg/kg). Study conclusions and caveats: Averaged across samples, CD8+ T cells carried more expanded clones than CD4+ did.

In its sample, this clone was seen once. Its antigen is currently unknown. CDR3 size: 13 residues. The V gene's germline CDR1 is MNHEY and CDR2 SVGAGI. The V gene lost 2 bases and the J gene lost 9 bases, with 11 bases spanning the gap. The assay was immunoSEQ multiplex PCR, and TCRdb's table has in-frame clones only and misses some. The sample records about 17,000 clones, around 81% being singletons. With autoimmune disease history or systemic immunosuppression, patients were excluded. The specimen comprised CD4+ or CD8+ T cells sorted from blood, sampled in a trial of the OX40 agonist ivuxolimab. This chain uses TRBV6-5 with TRBJ2-1; tentative D call: TRBD2 (6 bases). The receptor was derived from an adult with an advanced solid tumor such as melanoma, head and neck, liver or kidney cancer. The DNA for the CDR3 is TGTGCCAGCAGTTACGGGGGAGGCAGTGAGCAGTTCTTC. This encodes CASSYGGGSEQFF.